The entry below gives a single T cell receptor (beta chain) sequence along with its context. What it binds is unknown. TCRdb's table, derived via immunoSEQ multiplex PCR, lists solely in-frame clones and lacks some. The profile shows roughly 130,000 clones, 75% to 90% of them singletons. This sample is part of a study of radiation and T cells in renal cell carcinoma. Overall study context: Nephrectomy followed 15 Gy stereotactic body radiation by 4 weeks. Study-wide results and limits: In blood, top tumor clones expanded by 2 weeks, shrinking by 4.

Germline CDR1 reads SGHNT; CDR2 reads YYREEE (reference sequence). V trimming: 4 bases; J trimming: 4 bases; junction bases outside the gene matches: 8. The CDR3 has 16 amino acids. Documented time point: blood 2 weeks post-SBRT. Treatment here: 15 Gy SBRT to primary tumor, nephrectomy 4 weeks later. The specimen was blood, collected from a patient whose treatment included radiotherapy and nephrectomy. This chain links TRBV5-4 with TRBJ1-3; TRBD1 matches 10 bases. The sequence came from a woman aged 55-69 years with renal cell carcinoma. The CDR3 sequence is CASSTGTGDIGNTIYF. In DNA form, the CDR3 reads TGTGCCAGCAGCACCGGGACAGGGGACATAGGAAACACCATATATTTT.